A selection of T cell receptor beta chains follows, all from one sample in a study of human T cells and chemical hapten exposure. TCRdb reprocessed the RACE reads with MiXCR, giving one entry per CDR3 protein. The sample yields fewer than 300,000 distinct CDR3 sequences, 8.6% seen once. Sequences were derived from whole blood, sampled in connection with sensitization to the hapten diphenylcyclopropenone (DPC). The receptor source for this set is a woman aged 40 to 50 with alopecia areata. Some clones in this sample may be carry-over from other donors' samples. The CDR3 runs from the conserved cysteine through the conserved F or W. A D gene is named only where the DNA matches it firmly. Only some rows state a clone size, as once, few, many or a class for expanded clones.

few | TRBJ1-3 | 14 | TRBV7-9 | - | CASSRRGTGNTIYF | TGTGCCAGCAGCCGGCGGGGAACTGGAAACACCATATATTTT
- | TRBJ2-7 | 15 | TRBV11-2 | TRBD2 | CASSFSTSGNYEQYF | TGTGCCAGCAGCTTCTCGACTAGCGGGAACTACGAGCAGTACTTC
many | TRBJ1-2 | 15 | TRBV7-3 | - | CASSLGPGKYYGYTF | TGTGCCAGCAGCTTGGGTCCAGGGAAGTACTATGGCTACACCTTC
- | TRBJ2-3 | 14 | TRBV6-5 | TRBD1 | CASSITGDTDTQYF | TGTGCCAGCAGTATTACAGGGGACACAGATACGCAGTATTTT
- | TRBJ2-5 | 14 | TRBV10-1 | - | CASSESNGQETQYF | TGCGCCAGCAGTGAGTCGAACGGACAAGAGACCCAGTACTTC
few | TRBJ2-1 | 15 | TRBV6-4 | TRBD2 | CASTVTSGRFNEQFF | TGTGCCAGCACCGTTACTAGCGGGAGGTTCAATGAGCAGTTCTTC
- | TRBJ2-3 | 15 | TRBV28 | - | CASSEDRSPSYTQYF | TGTGCCAGCAGTGAAGACAGGTCCCCTTCATATACGCAGTATTTT
once | TRBJ1-2 | 12 | TRBV12-3/TRBV12-4 | - | CASKPGTDGYTF | TGTGCCAGCAAACCGGGGACGGATGGCTACACCTTC
- | TRBJ2-3 | 14 | TRBV5-1 | - | CASSFHRFTDTQYF | TGCGCCAGCAGCTTCCATCGCTTCACAGATACGCAGTATTTT
few | TRBJ1-5 | 13 | TRBV27 | - | CASSTTVDQPQHF | TGTGCCAGCAGCACGACAGTAGACCAGCCCCAGCATTTT
many | TRBJ2-2 | 16 | TRBV9 | TRBD2 | CASSPYSGRAVGELFF | TGTGCCAGCAGCCCCTACAGCGGGAGGGCCGTAGGGGAGCTGTTTTTT
few | TRBJ1-3 | 15 | TRBV12-3/TRBV12-4 | - | CASSSPPSSGNTIYF | TGTGCCAGCAGTTCTCCCCCAAGCTCTGGAAACACCATATATTTT
- | TRBJ2-3 | 14 | TRBV19 | TRBD2 | CASKTSGTTDTQYF | TGTGCCAGTAAGACTAGCGGGACTACAGATACGCAGTATTTT
- | TRBJ1-5 | 15 | TRBV6-2/TRBV6-3 | - | CASSIPGNSNQPQHF | TGTGCCAGCAGTATTCCAGGGAATAGCAATCAGCCCCAGCATTTT
- | TRBJ1-5 | 16 | TRBV28 | - | CASSTQGRATNQPQHF | TGTGCCAGCAGTACTCAGGGGAGGGCTACCAATCAGCCCCAGCATTTT
few | TRBJ1-1 | 13 | TRBV6-2/TRBV6-3 | - | CASRLQGNTEAFF | TGTGCCAGCAGGCTTCAGGGGAACACTGAAGCTTTCTTT
- | TRBJ2-7 | 14 | TRBV6-5 | - | CASTLGTGTYEQYF | TGTGCCAGCACCCTAGGGACGGGTACCTACGAGCAGTACTTC
- | TRBJ2-1 | 16 | TRBV6-5 | TRBD1 | CASSPGQGGPYNEQFF | TGTGCCAGCAGCCCGGGACAGGGGGGCCCCTACAATGAGCAGTTCTTC
- | TRBJ2-5 | 13 | TRBV6-6 | TRBD1 | CASTGNRGETQYF | TGTGCCAGCACCGGTAACAGGGGAGAGACCCAGTACTTC
many | TRBJ2-5 | 15 | TRBV28 | TRBD2 | CASSPIAGGSETQYF | TGTGCCAGCAGCCCGATAGCGGGGGGGAGCGAGACCCAGTACTTC
- | TRBJ2-7 | 14 | TRBV5-6 | TRBD1 | CASIRTGAPYEQYF | TGTGCCAGCATCAGGACAGGGGCTCCCTACGAGCAGTACTTC
many | TRBJ2-1 | 13 | TRBV6-5 | - | CASSYGRFNEQFF | TGTGCCAGCAGTTACGGACGATTCAATGAGCAGTTCTTC
- | TRBJ1-1 | 13 | TRBV12-3/TRBV12-4 | - | CASTITWGTEAFF | TGTGCCAGCACCATTACGTGGGGCACTGAAGCTTTCTTT
- | TRBJ2-2 | 18 | TRBV2 | - | CGAKDWAGPKTDTGELFF | TGTGGAGCGAAGGACTGGGCAGGGCCAAAGACGGACACCGGGGAGCTGTTTTTT
- | TRBJ2-1 | 14 | TRBV5-1 | - | CASSLDGLIDEQFF | TGCGCCAGCAGCTTGGACGGTTTAATCGATGAGCAGTTCTTC
few | TRBJ1-4 | 16 | TRBV7-2 | - | CASSRNFGGVNEKLFF | TGTGCCAGCAGCCGAAATTTTGGAGGGGTGAATGAAAAACTGTTTTTT
many | TRBJ2-1 | 15 | TRBV2 | TRBD2 | CASRALAGIYNEQFF | TGTGCCAGCAGAGCTCTAGCGGGAATCTACAATGAGCAGTTCTTC
- | TRBJ2-3 | 15 | TRBV20-1 | TRBD2 | CSARALAGNTDTQYF | TGCAGTGCTAGAGCACTAGCGGGGAACACAGATACGCAGTATTTT
- | TRBJ2-1 | 11 | TRBV25-1 | - | CASSGYDEQFF | TGTGCCAGCAGTGGATACGATGAGCAGTTCTTC
- | TRBJ1-1 | 12 | TRBV29-1 | - | CSVGPQNTEAFF | TGCAGCGTGGGACCCCAGAACACTGAAGCTTTCTTT
few | TRBJ2-7 | 14 | TRBV7-6 | TRBD1 | CASSPRQGWVEQYF | TGTGCCAGCAGCCCCCGACAGGGATGGGTCGAGCAGTACTTC
- | TRBJ1-5 | 17 | TRBV4-2 | TRBD1 | CASSQRRGQGEYQPQHF | TGTGCCAGCAGCCAACGCCGCGGACAGGGGGAGTACCAGCCCCAGCATTTT
few | TRBJ2-5 | 15 | TRBV7-2 | TRBD1 | CASSPPRTGQETQYF | TGTGCCAGCAGCCCCCCTCGGACAGGGCAAGAGACCCAGTACTTC